The rows below give T cell receptor beta chains drawn from one sample of a study of shared clonotypes between healthy human individuals. Here immunoSEQ multiplex PCR was the method, and the copy in TCRdb shows in-frame clones only, minus some. The data contain some 2,400,000 clones, nearly 97% of them singletons. Sequenced input: naive CD4+ T cells sorted from blood. Source of these receptors: a man aged 18 to 35 in good health. CDR3s include the opening cysteine and the closing phenylalanine or tryptophan. Clone size, where shown, is once, few, many, or a class for clones that have expanded.

cdr3_length | j_call | clone_size | v_call | cdr3_aa
14 | TRBJ1-5 | NA | TRBV9 | CASSVEGLAQPQHF
14 | TRBJ1-2 | NA | TRBV27 | CASSYEGPAGGYTF
14 | TRBJ2-7 | NA | TRBV7-2 | CASSLGLSSYEQYF
13 | TRBJ1-1 | NA | TRBV30 | CAWSVLENTEAFF
15 | TRBJ2-1 | NA | TRBV11-2 | CASSLSGGSSNEQFF
16 | TRBJ1-5 | few | TRBV4-1 | CASSQEGRPEGQPQHF
17 | TRBJ1-4 | NA | TRBV30 | CAWSHTGSYTTNEKLFF
14 | TRBJ2-1 | NA | TRBV30 | CAWRPAGVYNEQFF
12 | TRBJ2-7 | NA | TRBV30 | CAWSENPYEQYF
19 | TRBJ1-5 | NA | TRBV27 | CASRPTGTAPRYSNQPQHF
15 | TRBJ2-7 | few | TRBV5-1 | CASSSLAGVSYEQYF
14 | TRBJ2-1 | NA | TRBV5-1 | CATSKIGRGDEQFF
14 | TRBJ2-3 | NA | TRBV2 | CASKDAGSSDTQYF
15 | TRBJ1-1 | NA | TRBV5-1 | CASSLDTGGNTEAFF
16 | TRBJ2-3 | NA | TRBV4-2 | CASSQDSTSGGDTQYF
13 | TRBJ1-3 | NA | TRBV9 | CASSVGPGNTIYF
16 | TRBJ2-1 | NA | TRBV7-2 | CASSLEGAGPWNEQFF
17 | TRBJ2-1 | NA | TRBV27 | CASSPLGRAKGGNEQFF
16 | TRBJ1-1 | NA | TRBV30 | CAWSARGRLVNTEAFF
16 | TRBJ2-2 | NA | TRBV30 | CAWSVTERGYPGELFF
12 | TRBJ2-7 | NA | TRBV6-5 | CAARAPNYEQYF